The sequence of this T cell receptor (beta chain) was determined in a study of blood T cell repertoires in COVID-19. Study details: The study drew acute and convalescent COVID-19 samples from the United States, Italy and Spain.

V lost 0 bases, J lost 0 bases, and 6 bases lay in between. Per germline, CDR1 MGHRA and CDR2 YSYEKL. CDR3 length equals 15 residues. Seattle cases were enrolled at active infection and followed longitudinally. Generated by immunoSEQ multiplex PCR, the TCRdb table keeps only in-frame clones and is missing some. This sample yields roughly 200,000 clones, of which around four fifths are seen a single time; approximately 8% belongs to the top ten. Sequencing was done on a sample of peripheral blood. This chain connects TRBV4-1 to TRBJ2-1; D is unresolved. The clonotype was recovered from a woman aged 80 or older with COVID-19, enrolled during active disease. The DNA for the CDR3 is TGCGCCAGCAGCCAAGATAGCCCCTCCTACAATGAGCAGTTCTTC. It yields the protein CASSQDSPSYNEQFF.